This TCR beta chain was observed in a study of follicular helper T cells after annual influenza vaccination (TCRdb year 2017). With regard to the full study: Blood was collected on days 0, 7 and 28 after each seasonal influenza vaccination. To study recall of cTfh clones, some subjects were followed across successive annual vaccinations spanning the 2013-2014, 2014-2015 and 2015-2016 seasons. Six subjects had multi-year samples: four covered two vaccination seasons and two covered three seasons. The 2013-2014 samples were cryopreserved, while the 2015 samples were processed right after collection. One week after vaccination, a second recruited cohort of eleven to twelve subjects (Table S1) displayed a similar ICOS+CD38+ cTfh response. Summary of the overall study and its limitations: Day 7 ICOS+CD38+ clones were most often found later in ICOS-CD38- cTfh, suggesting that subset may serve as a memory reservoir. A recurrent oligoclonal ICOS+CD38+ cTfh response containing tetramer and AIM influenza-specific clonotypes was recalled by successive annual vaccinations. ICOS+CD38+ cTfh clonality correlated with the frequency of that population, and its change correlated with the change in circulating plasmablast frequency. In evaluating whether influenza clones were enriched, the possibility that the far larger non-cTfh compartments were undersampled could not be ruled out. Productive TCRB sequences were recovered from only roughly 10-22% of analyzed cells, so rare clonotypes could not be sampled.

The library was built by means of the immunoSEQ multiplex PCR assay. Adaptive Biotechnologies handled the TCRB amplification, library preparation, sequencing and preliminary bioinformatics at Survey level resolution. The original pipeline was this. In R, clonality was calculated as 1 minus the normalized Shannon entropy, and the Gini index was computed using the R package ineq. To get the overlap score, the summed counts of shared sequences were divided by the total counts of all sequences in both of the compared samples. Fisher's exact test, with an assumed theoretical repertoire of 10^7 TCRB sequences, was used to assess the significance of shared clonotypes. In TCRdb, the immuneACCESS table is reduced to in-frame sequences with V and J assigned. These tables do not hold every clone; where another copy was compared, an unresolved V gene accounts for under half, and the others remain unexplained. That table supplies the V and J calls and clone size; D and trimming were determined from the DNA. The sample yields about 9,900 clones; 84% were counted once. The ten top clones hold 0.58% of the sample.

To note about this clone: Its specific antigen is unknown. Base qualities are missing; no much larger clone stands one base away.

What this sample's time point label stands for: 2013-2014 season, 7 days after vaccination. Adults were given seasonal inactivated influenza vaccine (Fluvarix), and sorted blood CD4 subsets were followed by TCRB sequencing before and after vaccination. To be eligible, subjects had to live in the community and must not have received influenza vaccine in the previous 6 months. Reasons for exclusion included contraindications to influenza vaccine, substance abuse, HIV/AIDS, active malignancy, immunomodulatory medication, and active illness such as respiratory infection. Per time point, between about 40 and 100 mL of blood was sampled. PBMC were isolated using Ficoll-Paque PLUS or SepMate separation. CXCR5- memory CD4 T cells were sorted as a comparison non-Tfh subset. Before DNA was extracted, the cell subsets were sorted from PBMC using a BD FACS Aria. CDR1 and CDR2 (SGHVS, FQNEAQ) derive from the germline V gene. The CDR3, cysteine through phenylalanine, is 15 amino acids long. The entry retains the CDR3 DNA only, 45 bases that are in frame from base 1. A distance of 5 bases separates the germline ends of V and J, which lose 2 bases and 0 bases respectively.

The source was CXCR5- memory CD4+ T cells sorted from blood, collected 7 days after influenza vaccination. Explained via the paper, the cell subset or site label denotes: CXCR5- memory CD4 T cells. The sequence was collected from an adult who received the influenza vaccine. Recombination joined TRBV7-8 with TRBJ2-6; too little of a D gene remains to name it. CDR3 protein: CASSLLTSGANVLTF. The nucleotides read TGTGCCAGCAGCTTACTAACCTCTGGGGCCAACGTCCTGACTTTC.